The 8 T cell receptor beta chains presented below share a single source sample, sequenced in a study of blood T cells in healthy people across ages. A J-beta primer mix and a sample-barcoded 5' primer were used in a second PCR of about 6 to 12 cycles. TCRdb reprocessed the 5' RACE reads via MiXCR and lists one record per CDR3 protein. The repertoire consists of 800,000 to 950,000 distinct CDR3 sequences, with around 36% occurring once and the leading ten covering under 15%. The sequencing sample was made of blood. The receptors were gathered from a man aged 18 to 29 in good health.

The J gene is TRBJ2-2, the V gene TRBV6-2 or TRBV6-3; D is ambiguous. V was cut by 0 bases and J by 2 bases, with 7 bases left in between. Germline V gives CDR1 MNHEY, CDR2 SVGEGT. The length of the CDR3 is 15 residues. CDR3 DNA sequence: TGTGCCAGCAGTTACTCTCGGAGAAACACCGGGGAGCTGTTTTTT. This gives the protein CASSYSRRNTGELFF.

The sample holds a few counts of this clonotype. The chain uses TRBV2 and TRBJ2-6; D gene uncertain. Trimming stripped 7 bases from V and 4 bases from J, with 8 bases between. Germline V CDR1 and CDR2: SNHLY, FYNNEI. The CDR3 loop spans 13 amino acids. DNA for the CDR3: TGTGCCAGCAAGACCGCCGGGGCCAACGTCCTGACTTTC. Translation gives CASKTAGANVLTF.

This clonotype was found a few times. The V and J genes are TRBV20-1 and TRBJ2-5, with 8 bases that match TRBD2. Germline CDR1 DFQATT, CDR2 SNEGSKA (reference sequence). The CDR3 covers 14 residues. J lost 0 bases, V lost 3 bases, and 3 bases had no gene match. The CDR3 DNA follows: TGCAGTGCTAGGCCAGCGGGGGACCAAGAGACCCAGTACTTC. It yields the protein CSARPAGDQETQYF.

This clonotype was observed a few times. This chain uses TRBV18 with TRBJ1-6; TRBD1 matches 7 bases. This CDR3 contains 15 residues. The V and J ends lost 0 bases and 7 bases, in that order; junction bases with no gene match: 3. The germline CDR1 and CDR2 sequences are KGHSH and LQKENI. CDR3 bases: TGTGCCAGCTCACCACCTACAGGGGAGAATTCACCCCTCCACTTT. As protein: CASSPPTGENSPLHF.

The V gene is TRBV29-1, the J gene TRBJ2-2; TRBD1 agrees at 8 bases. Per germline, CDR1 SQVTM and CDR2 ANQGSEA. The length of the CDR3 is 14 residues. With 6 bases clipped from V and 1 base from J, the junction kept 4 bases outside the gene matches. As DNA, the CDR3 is TGCAGCGTGGCCGGACAGGGGAACACCGGGGAGCTGTTTTTT. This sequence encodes CSVAGQGNTGELFF.

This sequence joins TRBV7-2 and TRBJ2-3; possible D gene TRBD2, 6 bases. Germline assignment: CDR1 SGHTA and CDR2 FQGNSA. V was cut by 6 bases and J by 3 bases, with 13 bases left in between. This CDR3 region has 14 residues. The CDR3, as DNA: TGTGCCAGCAGACCTGGAGGGACGACAGATACGCAGTATTTT. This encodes CASRPGGTTDTQYF.

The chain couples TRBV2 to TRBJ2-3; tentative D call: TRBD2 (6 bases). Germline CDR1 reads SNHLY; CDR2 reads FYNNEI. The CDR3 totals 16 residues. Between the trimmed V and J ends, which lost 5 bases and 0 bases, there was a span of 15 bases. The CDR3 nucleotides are TGTGCCAGCAGTAAAGGATTAGCGGCTAGCACAGATACGCAGTATTTT. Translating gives CASSKGLAASTDTQYF.

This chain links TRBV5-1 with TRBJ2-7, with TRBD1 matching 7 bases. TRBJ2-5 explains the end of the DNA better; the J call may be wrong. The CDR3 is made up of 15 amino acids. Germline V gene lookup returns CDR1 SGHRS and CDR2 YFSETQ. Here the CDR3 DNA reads TGCGCCAGCAGCTCAGCCCCGGGACAGCAAGAGACCCAGTACTTC. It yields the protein CASSSAPGQQETQYF.